The entry below describes one T cell receptor (beta chain). The target of this receptor is not known. No much larger clonotype is one base removed from it; base qualities were not supplied. Taken from the germline V gene, the CDR1 and CDR2 loops are SNHLY and FYNNEI. The CDR3, cysteine through phenylalanine, is 14 amino acids long. Only CDR3 DNA is held: 42 bases, read in frame from base 1. The trim is 8 bases for V and 1 base for J, with a gap of 12 bases between the germline ends. In the prospective study, participants were about 18 to 100 years old, resided in about two dozen geographic areas of the United States, and were enrolled through a virtual design. In the prospective study, cohorts were assigned on the basis of participant-reported clinical history obtained from a screening survey and a study questionnaire. Recovered participants in ImmuneRACE Cohort 3 were defined by two consecutive negative NP/OP PCR tests, clearance by a healthcare professional, or resolution of symptoms. In the prospective study, mobile phlebotomists collected whole blood, serum and a nasopharyngeal or oropharyngeal swab from each participant. Over a roughly two-month period, participants in the prospective study had the option of providing additional blood draws and questionnaires. Prospective study blood samples were shipped either frozen or at room temperature before DNA extraction.

The data were obtained in a study of blood T cell repertoires in COVID-19 (dated by TCRdb to the early 2020s). At the level of the whole study: Samples from collaborators originated in the United States, Italy and Spain and spanned both the acute and convalescent phases of COVID-19. The material from the prospective study consisted of cDNA or gDNA derived from T cells, B-cell-depleted T cells, or PBMCs. The dataset comprised deeply sampled blood TCRbeta repertoires from subjects exposed to, actively infected with, or recovered from COVID-19. A freely available public database, intended as a resource for researchers studying the immune response to SARS-CoV-2, is where the repertoires were released. Samples came from the ongoing ImmuneRACE study (first 160 participants) plus 1,254 subjects from 6 global collaborators. The sample metadata nearly always contained a de-identified subject ID, COVID-19 status, age in years and sex. Where HLA class I and class II types were available, the types were taken from metadata supplied by the sample provider, not from assay-based typing.

The investigation overall reported the following: How much clinical and demographic metadata was included differed by source and by participant, and the metadata was provided uncurated.

The immunoSEQ Assay, a bias-controlled multiplex PCR, was used to amplify TCRbeta CDR3 regions from genomic DNA. The authors' pipeline ran thus. Within the assay, amplification of reference gene primers was used to estimate how many nucleated cells each sample contained. Sequence reads were collapsed and filtered to measure the absolute abundance of every unique TCRbeta CDR3 rearrangement. Productive Simpson clonality was computed per sample as the square root of Simpson's diversity index over productive rearrangements. The source is immuneACCESS, and TCRdb retained only in-frame sequences with V and J called. Part of the clones is not carried over; for the studies checked, unresolved V genes explain less than half of this, and the remainder is unexplained. The V and J calls and the clone size are those of that table, but D and trimming were determined from the DNA. This sample has about 160,000 clones in its table, and under 90% of those were observed once. Around 18% of the sample is taken by the ten largest.

The sequence links TRBV2 to TRBJ2-1, with no reliable assignment of the D segment. Sequencing was carried out using PBMCs or T cells enriched from blood (not recorded which). The source of this sequence is a man in his 60s who had recovered from COVID-19. Read as DNA, the sequence is TGTGCCAGCGCCAGCATGAGGTCCTACAATGAGCAGTTCTTC. The translation is CASASMRSYNEQFF.